This T cell receptor (beta chain) emerged from a study of shared clonotypes between healthy human individuals. J was trimmed by 1 base and V by 5 bases; bases with no gene match: 11. Germline CDR1 and CDR2: MDHEN and SYDVKM. CDR3 length: 17 residues. The table came from immunoSEQ multiplex PCR; TCRdb's copy has only in-frame clones and leaves some out. The sample records approximately 2.5 million clones, roughly 92% being singletons. This clone was detected once. Its antigen is unidentified. Study results and limitations: Only blood samples were collected, and tissue repertoires likely differ.

The rearrangement links TRBV28 to TRBJ2-3, with 8 bases that match TRBD1. This TCR was sampled from a man aged 18 to 29 in good health. The material sequenced was naive CD4+ T cells sorted from blood. As for subset: CD45RA+ positively selected. The CDR3 DNA reads TGTGCCAGCAGTGCCCGGACAGGGAGGTATCGCACAGATACGCAGTATTTT. Residues: CASSARTGRYRTDTQYF.